Listed below are T cell receptor beta chains from one sample, sequenced in a study of T cell changes during pregnancy in multiple sclerosis. Libraries were prepared by immunoSEQ multiplex PCR; TCRdb keeps only in-frame clonotypes and omits some of them. The data show more than 35,000 clones, about 93% seen once. The material was CD4+ T cells from peripheral blood mononuclear cells, obtained in the third trimester of pregnancy. The receptors were sampled from a female donor in good health, enrolled as a control in a pregnancy study. CDR3s include the opening cysteine and the closing phenylalanine or tryptophan. The order of the fields is clone size, D gene, J gene, V gene, CDR3 protein, CDR3 DNA. A D gene is named only where the DNA matches it firmly. Size is stated for part of the rows, as once, few or many counts, or as a class when the clone is expanded.

NA | TRBD1 | TRBJ2-1 | TRBV6-6 | CASSLWTGVGNEQFF | TGTGCCAGCAGCCTCTGGACAGGGGTCGGGAATGAGCAGTTCTTC
NA | NA | TRBJ1-6 | TRBV4-1 | CASSQKWGGVSYNSPLHF | TGCGCCAGCAGCCAAAAGTGGGGAGGAGTATCCTATAATTCACCCCTCCACTTT
NA | TRBD1 | TRBJ1-2 | TRBV30 | CAWTLDRDGYGYTF | TGTGCCTGGACTTTGGACAGGGACGGCTATGGCTACACCTTC
NA | TRBD1 | TRBJ1-2 | TRBV14 | CASSQAGGLSGPNYGYTF | TGTGCCAGCAGCCAAGCAGGGGGTTTAAGCGGACCTAACTATGGCTACACCTTC
NA | TRBD2 | TRBJ2-1 | TRBV7-2 | CASNFGSGGEQFF | TGTGCCAGCAACTTCGGAAGCGGGGGTGAGCAGTTCTTC
NA | NA | TRBJ1-5 | TRBV5-5 | CASSPVAGGSQPQHF | TGTGCCAGCAGCCCGGTTGCGGGGGGCTCTCAGCCCCAGCATTTT
once | NA | TRBJ2-3 | TRBV5-1 | CASSLAGITDTQYF | TGCGCCAGCAGCTTGGCGGGTATCACAGATACGCAGTATTTT
NA | TRBD2 | TRBJ2-5 | TRBV5-4 | CASSLVPAGGTETQYF | TGTGCCAGCAGCTTGGTCCCAGCGGGAGGAACGGAGACCCAGTACTTC
NA | TRBD1 | TRBJ1-1 | TRBV6-1 | CASRATGGSEAFF | TGTGCCAGCAGGGCCACAGGGGGAAGTGAAGCTTTCTTT
NA | TRBD2 | TRBJ2-3 | TRBV18 | CASSPAGAFTDTQYF | TGTGCCAGCTCACCGGCGGGAGCCTTCACAGATACGCAGTATTTT
NA | NA | TRBJ2-1 | TRBV6-5 | CASSYLGEQFF | TGTGCCAGCAGTTACCTCGGGGAGCAGTTCTTC
NA | NA | TRBJ1-3 | TRBV6-4 | CASSHKTNSGNTIYF | TGTGCCAGCAGCCACAAGACAAACTCTGGAAACACCATATATTTT
NA | TRBD2 | TRBJ2-1 | TRBV28 | CASTKKGLTGGSYNEQFF | TGTGCCAGCACCAAAAAGGGTCTCACCGGGGGGTCCTACAATGAGCAGTTCTTC
NA | NA | TRBJ1-5 | TRBV19 | CASNGSNQPQHF | TGTGCCAGTAATGGCAGCAATCAGCCCCAGCATTTT
NA | TRBD1 | TRBJ2-4 | TRBV15 | CATSRTGGGNIQYF | TGTGCCACCAGCAGGACAGGGGGGGGGAACATTCAGTACTTC
NA | NA | TRBJ2-7 | TRBV11-2 | CASSFIRGYREQYF | TGTGCCAGCAGTTTTATCAGAGGGTATCGCGAGCAGTACTTC
NA | TRBD2 | TRBJ2-7 | TRBV6-6 | CASSYLAGSSYEQYF | TGTGCCAGCAGTTATTTAGCGGGGTCGTCCTACGAGCAGTACTTC
NA | NA | TRBJ2-3 | TRBV18 | CASNTRGHYTDTQYF | TGTGCCAGCAACACCAGGGGACATTACACAGATACGCAGTATTTT
NA | TRBD1 | TRBJ1-2 | TRBV4-1 | CASSQPGQGRGNYGYTF | TGCGCCAGCAGCCAGCCGGGACAGGGACGAGGGAACTATGGCTACACCTTC
NA | TRBD2 | TRBJ2-1 | TRBV19 | CASSPTSGGYNEQFF | TGTGCCAGTAGCCCGACTAGCGGGGGGTACAATGAGCAGTTCTTC
NA | NA | TRBJ2-7 | TRBV29-1 | CSVTFSSYEQYF | TGCAGCGTCACGTTCAGCTCCTACGAGCAGTACTTC
NA | NA | TRBJ2-1 | TRBV27 | CASSSPPRPPPHNEQFF | TGTGCCAGCAGCAGTCCCCCCAGGCCGCCCCCCCACAATGAGCAGTTCTTC
once | NA | TRBJ2-3 | TRBV7-9 | CASSPYGGTDTQYF | TGTGCCAGCAGCCCCTACGGAGGTACAGATACGCAGTATTTT
NA | TRBD1 | TRBJ1-1 | TRBV2 | CASSPTLQGDTEAFF | TGTGCCAGCAGTCCAACATTACAGGGGGACACTGAAGCTTTCTTT
NA | TRBD1 | TRBJ1-1 | TRBV10-3 | CAIRKGQGATEAFF | TGTGCCATCAGGAAGGGACAGGGGGCGACTGAAGCTTTCTTT
NA | NA | TRBJ1-1 | TRBV27 | CASSSQQDTEAFF | TGTGCCAGCAGTTCCCAACAAGACACTGAAGCTTTCTTT
NA | NA | TRBJ2-7 | TRBV27 | CASSLTQENSYEQYF | TGTGCCAGCAGCCTTACCCAGGAAAACTCCTACGAGCAGTACTTC
NA | TRBD1 | TRBJ1-2 | TRBV2 | CASSDKQGKGYTF | TGTGCCAGCAGTGACAAACAGGGGAAGGGCTACACCTTC
NA | NA | TRBJ1-1 | TRBV27 | CASWSPLRGNTEAFF | TGTGCCAGCTGGTCTCCCCTCCGGGGAAACACTGAAGCTTTCTTT
NA | TRBD2 | TRBJ2-3 | TRBV30 | CAWSVAGPGGTQYF | TGTGCCTGGAGCGTAGCGGGGCCCGGCGGGACGCAGTATTTT
NA | NA | TRBJ2-7 | TRBV5-4 | CASSRRVPGEQYF | TGTGCCAGCAGCCGCCGGGTTCCTGGCGAGCAGTACTTC
NA | TRBD1 | TRBJ2-7 | TRBV6-1 | CASSHGQAGYEQYF | TGTGCCAGCAGTCACGGACAGGCCGGCTACGAGCAGTACTTC
NA | NA | TRBJ1-3 | TRBV9 | CASSAQGSGLGNTIYF | TGTGCCAGCAGCGCACAGGGAAGTGGACTTGGAAACACCATATATTTT
NA | TRBD2 | TRBJ2-5 | TRBV6-1 | CASSGGGVQETQYF | TGTGCCAGCAGTGGGGGAGGGGTCCAAGAGACCCAGTACTTC
NA | NA | TRBJ2-1 | TRBV2 | CASSVRTQDEQFF | TGTGCCAGCAGTGTACGGACTCAAGATGAGCAGTTCTTC
NA | TRBD2 | TRBJ2-7 | TRBV6-1 | CASSSTSGYEQYF | TGTGCCAGCAGTTCGACTAGCGGCTACGAGCAGTACTTC
few | TRBD1 | TRBJ1-1 | TRBV5-6 | CASRNGQGVLNTEAFF | TGTGCCAGCAGAAATGGACAGGGAGTTTTGAACACTGAAGCTTTCTTT
NA | TRBD1 | TRBJ1-5 | TRBV27 | CASSPNRGVGQPQHF | TGTGCCAGCAGTCCGAACAGGGGGGTGGGTCAGCCCCAGCATTTT
NA | TRBD2 | TRBJ2-7 | TRBV27 | CASSLRGLAGPKPQAYEQYF | TGTGCCAGCAGTTTACGAGGACTAGCGGGACCCAAACCCCAAGCCTACGAGCAGTACTTC
NA | NA | TRBJ1-4 | TRBV6-5 | CASSYDVGDSLFF | TGTGCCAGCAGTTATGATGTGGGGGACTCACTGTTTTTT
few | TRBD2 | TRBJ2-4 | TRBV6-5 | CASSRTSGINIQYF | TGTGCCAGCAGTCGGACTAGCGGGATAAACATTCAGTACTTC
NA | TRBD1 | TRBJ2-1 | TRBV2 | CASKRQGAVNEQFF | TGTGCCAGCAAGAGACAGGGGGCGGTGAATGAGCAGTTCTTC
NA | NA | TRBJ1-1 | TRBV15 | CATSRDRGKTEAFF | TGTGCCACCAGCAGAGATCGGGGGAAAACTGAAGCTTTCTTT
NA | NA | TRBJ1-5 | TRBV6-1 | CASSEQRGGQPQHF | TGTGCCAGCAGTGAACAGAGGGGGGGGCAGCCCCAGCATTTT
NA | NA | TRBJ2-7 | TRBV18 | CASSPNRGGRYEQYF | TGTGCCAGCTCCCCAAATAGGGGGGGTCGGTACGAGCAGTACTTC
once | NA | TRBJ1-5 | TRBV19 | CASSRGVKSNQPQHF | TGTGCCAGTAGTAGGGGGGTGAAGAGCAATCAGCCCCAGCATTTT
NA | NA | TRBJ1-5 | TRBV6-1 | CASSESRIGNQPQHF | TGTGCCAGCAGTGAATCTAGAATAGGCAATCAGCCCCAGCATTTT
NA | TRBD2 | TRBJ2-2 | TRBV2 | CASSDSRSGGTGELFF | TGTGCCAGCAGTGATTCAAGGTCGGGGGGCACCGGGGAGCTGTTTTTT